The clone carrying this T cell receptor beta chain came up a few times. Its antigen is unknown. V was clipped by 7 bases and J by 7 bases, with 13 bases between them. This CDR3 contains 13 residues. Germline CDR1 is KGHSY and CDR2 is FQNENV. Expressed TCRB transcripts got sequenced, as all isolated RNA was reverse transcribed. Assay: immunoSEQ multiplex PCR; the TCRdb copy retains only in-frame clones and omits some. The sample carries under 350,000 clones, about 8% recorded once. This entry is derived from a study of beta chain features in type 1 diabetes. Study-level findings and limits: Researchers could not determine here whether HLA type influences TCRB rearrangement. Within the patient group, naive, central memory and Treg TCRB repertoires appeared more similar to each other than within healthy donors.

Sequencing was performed on central memory CD4+ T cells from blood. This chain uses TRBV16 with TRBJ1-4; D is unresolved. The TCR sequence derives from a woman under 30 in good health. The DNA of the CDR3 is TGTGCCAGCACTTCCGCAACTGGTGAAAAACTGTTTTTT. It is translated as CASTSATGEKLFF.